The next 15 T cell receptor beta chains were all read from a single sample in a study of alternative splicing in chronic myeloid leukemia remission. At the level of the study: Trial remission samples were taken at major or complete molecular response, at 12 or 24 months.

Poly-A-selected mRNA from approximately 1 ug total RNA formed the libraries. From its re-call of the bulk RNA-seq reads, TCRdb lists each CDR3 protein once, without DNA. The table has some 400 distinct CDR3 sequences, roughly 98% seen once; the top ten hold almost 6%. The sample consisted of PBMCs or total blood leukocytes (not recorded which), taken during remission. The receptors here all came from an adult with chronic myeloid leukemia.

This chain joins TRBV7-9 and TRBJ1-1. CDR1 and CDR2 (germline): SEHNR, FQNEAQ (reference sequence). There are 14 residues in the CDR3. Here the CDR3 reads CASSPIYRDTEAFF. Full variable domain (remainder filled in from reference TRBV7-9 and TRBJ1-1): DTGVSQNPRHKITKRGQNVTFRCDPISEHNRLYWYRQTLGQGPEFLTYFQNEAQLEKSRLLSDRFSAERPKGSFSTLEIQRTEQGDSAMYLCASSPIYRDTEAFFGQGTRLTVV.

The chain links TRBV30 to TRBJ1-2; the TCRdb call, TRBD1, lacks DNA for checking. Per germline, CDR1 GTSNPN and CDR2 SVGIG (reference sequence). The length of the CDR3 is 13 residues. CDR3 amino acids: CAWTGTGYYGYTF.

The chain is built from TRBV20-1 and TRBJ2-1. The CDR3 is 15 residues long. The germline gives CDR1 DFQATT, CDR2 SNEGSKA (reference sequence). This chain's CDR3 is CSANTQGPTYNEQFF.

This chain links TRBV2 with TRBJ1-2. This CDR3 region has 16 residues. CDR1 SNHLY and CDR2 FYNNEI come from the germline V gene. The CDR3 reads CASSEQRDRDIYGYTF.

This chain links TRBV20-1 with TRBJ2-5; TCRdb returns TRBD2, unconfirmable since there is no DNA. The CDR3 loop spans 19 amino acids. Germline CDR1 reads DFQATT; CDR2 reads SNEGSKA (reference sequence). The CDR3 reads CSARAARGIPRLNQETQYF.

This chain connects TRBV11-2 to TRBJ2-7; the D call from TCRdb, TRBD2, cannot be confirmed without DNA. Germline V gives CDR1 SGHAT, CDR2 FQNNGV. This CDR3 comprises 15 residues. CDR3 sequence reads: CASSFLETSGYEQYF.

This clonotype was seen only a few times. The rearrangement links TRBV5-6 to TRBJ1-2. Germline CDR1 reads SGHDT; CDR2 reads YYEEEE. The CDR3 consists of 16 residues. CDR3 in amino acids: CASSSGQGLYKGGYTF.

This chain uses TRBV7-2 with TRBJ1-2. The V gene's germline CDR1 is SGHTA and CDR2 FQGNSA. The length of the CDR3 is 14 residues. Here the CDR3 reads CASSLVPGGFGYTF. Full variable domain (outside the CDR3, taken from reference TRBV7-2 and TRBJ1-2): GAGVSQSPSNKVTEKGKDVELRCDPISGHTALYWYRQSLGQGLEFLIYFQGNSAPDKSGLPSDRFSAERTGGSVSTLTIQRTQQEDSAVYLCASSLVPGGFGYTFGSGTRLTVV.

The chain couples TRBV29-1 to TRBJ1-1. Germline CDR1 reads SQVTM; CDR2 reads ANQGSEA. This CDR3 is built from 11 residues. The CDR3 sequence is CSVVLNTEAFF.

The chain is built from TRBV6-2 or TRBV6-3 and TRBJ2-5; lacking DNA, the TRBD2 call made by TCRdb goes unchecked. The CDR3 runs to 16 residues. Looked up from germline, CDR1 is MNHEY and CDR2 is SVGEGT. The CDR3 is CASSYSTSGVQETQYF.

This clonotype appeared once. Here the CDR3 reads CASSIGSPKQFF. The chain employs TRBV19 and TRBJ2-1. The germline gives CDR1 LNHDA, CDR2 SQIVND (reference sequence). The CDR3 is 12 residues long.

The rearrangement uses TRBV13 and TRBJ2-3. Germline V gene data show CDR1 as PRHDT and CDR2 as FYEKMQ (reference sequence). This CDR3 spans 14 amino acids. CDR3 in amino acids: CASSLWESTDTQYF. The full variable domain, with the rest looked up from reference TRBV13 and TRBJ2-3, is AAGVIQSPRHLIKEKRETATLKCYPIPRHDTVYWYQQGPGQDPQFLISFYEKMQSDKGSIPDRFSAQQFSDYHSELNMSSLELGDSALYFCASSLWESTDTQYFGPGTRLTVL.

This clonotype was seen only once. The chain links TRBV24-1 to TRBJ2-2; TCRdb proposes TRBD2, but this gene call is untestable without DNA. Germline CDR1 KGHDR, CDR2 SFDVKD. The CDR3 length is 14 residues. The CDR3 loop reads CATSRRTNTGELFF.

This chain connects TRBV29-1 to TRBJ2-3; lacking DNA, the TRBD2 call made by TCRdb goes unchecked. CDR1 and CDR2 (germline): SQVTM, ANQGSEA. This CDR3 spans 12 amino acids. CDR3 in amino acids: CSALAGSDTQYF.

J is TRBJ2-5 and V is TRBV29-1. CDR3 length equals 9 residues. Germline V gene data show CDR1 as SQVTM and CDR2 as ANQGSEA. The CDR3: CSVEETQYF. Drawing the rest from reference TRBV29-1 and TRBJ2-5, the complete variable domain is SAVISQKPSRDICQRGTSLTIQCQVDSQVTMMFWYRQQPGQSLTLIATANQGSEATYESGFVIDKFPISRPNLTFSTLTVSNMSPEDSSIYLCSVEETQYFGPGTRLLVL.